The 7 T cell receptor beta chains in this list originate from one sample, sequenced in a study of neurological immune-mediated disorders. TCRdb used MiXCR to reprocess the 5' RACE reads, holding one entry per CDR3 protein. The sample holds around 35,000 distinct CDR3 sequences, approximately 1.4% seen once. Sequences were obtained from PBMCs. The source is a woman aged 25 to 39 with multiple sclerosis.

This clonotype was detected only a few times. Since the CDR3 does not end with the conserved phenylalanine or tryptophan, this likely comes from a read error. V is TRBV2 and J is TRBJ2-6; tentatively, D is TRBD1 (6 bases). The CDR3 runs 17 residues. Germline CDR1 is SNHLY and CDR2 is FYNNEI. Trimming removed 0 bases at V and 4 bases at J, with 13 bases between. This CDR3 reads CASSEAHPGAGANVLTI. CDR3 in DNA: TGTGCCAGCAGTGAAGCGCATCCAGGGGCCGGGGCCAACGTCCTGACTATC.

This clonotype was recorded at least ten times. CDR3 bases: TGCAGTGAGAAGGGCAAGGGAGAGACCCAGTACTTC. This gives the protein CSEKGKGETQYF. V usage is TRBV20-1 and J usage is TRBJ2-5, with D hard to call. Trimming took off 7 bases at V and 4 bases at J, with 13 bases between the two ends. This CDR3 region has 12 residues. Germline CDR1 is DFQATT and CDR2 is SNEGSKA (reference sequence).

This clonotype has at least ten counts. Being one base from a much bigger clone, this may be a read error. Likely a read error: the CDR3 ends without its conserved phenylalanine or tryptophan. The chain carries TRBV7-2 and TRBJ2-5, with 8 bases identical to TRBD2. Germline lookup yields CDR1 SGHTA and CDR2 FQGNSA. Unmatched junction bases numbered 5, after V lost 6 bases and J lost 5 bases. The length of the CDR3 is 13 residues. The DNA of the CDR3 is TGTGCCAGCAGTTATAGCGGGGATGAGACCCAGTACTGC. It is translated as CASSYSGDETQYC.

This clonotype showed up many times. The chain uses TRBV27 and TRBJ1-5; maybe TRBD1 (5 bases). V dropped 6 bases and J dropped 1 base, with 13 bases sitting between them. Germline values: CDR1 MNHEY, CDR2 SMNVEV (reference sequence). The CDR3 covers 15 residues. In DNA form, the CDR3 reads TGTGCCAGCAGAGTTGGGGCTATCAGCAATCAGCCCCAGCATTTT. Its protein product is CASRVGAISNQPQHF.

This clonotype came up many times. The CDR3 carries no conserved terminal phenylalanine or tryptophan, so it likely arises from a read error. The rearrangement joins TRBV5-6 to TRBJ1-2; D uncertain. CDR1 is SGHDT and CDR2 is YYEEEE in the germline V gene. The CDR3 spans 12 residues. V lost 0 bases, J lost 4 bases, and 4 bases lay in between. The CDR3 sequence: CASSLESYGYTC. For the CDR3, the DNA is TGTGCCAGCAGCTTGGAAAGCTATGGCTACACCTGC.

This clonotype was seen at least ten times. The chain links TRBV5-1 to TRBJ2-2, with 9 bases identical to TRBD2. Trimming at V came to 4 bases and at J to 6 bases, leaving 4 bases not matched to a gene. This CDR3 is built from 14 residues. Germline lookup yields CDR1 SGHRS and CDR2 YFSETQ. In DNA form, the CDR3 reads TGCGCCAGCAGCCCAGCGGGGGGCCCCGGGGAGCTGTTTTTT. Translated, it gives CASSPAGGPGELFF.

This clonotype was found many times. The chain is built from TRBV2 and TRBJ1-2; D might be TRBD1 (6 bases). V was trimmed by 6 bases and J by 10 bases, leaving 18 bases between them. This CDR3 has 13 amino acids. Germline V gives CDR1 SNHLY, CDR2 FYNNEI. The CDR3 coding sequence is TGTGCCAGCAGGGCACCAGGGGACCCTTCCTACACCTTC. Protein sequence: CASRAPGDPSYTF.